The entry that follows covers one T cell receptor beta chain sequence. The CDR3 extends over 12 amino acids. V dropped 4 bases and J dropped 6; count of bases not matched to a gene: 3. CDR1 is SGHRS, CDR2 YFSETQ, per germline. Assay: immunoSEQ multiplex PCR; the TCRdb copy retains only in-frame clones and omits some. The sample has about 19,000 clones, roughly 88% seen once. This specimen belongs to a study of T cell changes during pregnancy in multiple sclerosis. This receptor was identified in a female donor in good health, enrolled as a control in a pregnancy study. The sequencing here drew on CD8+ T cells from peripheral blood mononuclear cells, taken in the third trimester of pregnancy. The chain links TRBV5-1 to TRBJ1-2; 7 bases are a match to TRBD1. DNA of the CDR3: TGCGCCAGCAGCACGACAGGGAATGGCTACACCTTC. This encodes CASSTTGNGYTF.